This T cell receptor beta chain was documented in a study of blood T cell repertoires in COVID-19. This CDR3 is 14 amino acids long. Trimming stripped 6 bases from V and 3 bases from J, with 12 bases between. Germline CDR1 MDHEN, CDR2 SYDVKM. This table comes from immunoSEQ multiplex PCR, and its TCRdb copy is limited to in-frame clones, with some not included. The sample has approximately 250,000 clones, approximately 90% seen once. The sample consisted of PBMCs or T cells enriched from blood (not recorded which). The receptor comes from a woman younger than 45 with acute COVID-19. The genes are TRBV28 and TRBJ1-5; D unresolved. This CDR3 reads CASSSDTHNQPQHF. The CDR3 DNA is TGTGCCAGCAGCTCAGACACTCACAATCAGCCCCAGCATTTT.